In its sample, the clone carrying this T cell receptor (beta chain) was seen many times. Authors of the study amplified TCR beta CDR3 regions from RNA transcripts. The study used the HTBI primer set for a first-round RT-PCR of the TCR CDR3. TCRdb used MiXCR to reprocess the multiplex PCR reads, holding one entry per CDR3 protein. This table has around 290,000 distinct CDR3 sequences, roughly 15% appearing once. CDR3 length equals 13 residues. The V and J ends lost 6 bases and 0 bases respectively, with 8 bases between them. Germline CDR1 reads WNHNN; CDR2 reads SYGVQD (reference sequence). The data belong to a study of T cells in Graves' hyperthyroidism and ophthalmopathy. Patients aged 18 to 65 with hyperthyroidism were newly diagnosed, with duration under 2 months. Each diagnosis drew on symptoms, thyroxine, TRAb, thyroid ultrasound and orbital computed tomography findings. This sample holds PBMCs from less than 11 ml fresh peripheral blood.

This TCR was recovered from a middle-aged woman with Graves' hyperthyroidism. The chain carries TRBV10-1 and TRBJ1-2; D gene uncertain. Sequenced material: blood. This CDR3 is CASSHGPNYGYTF. CDR3 sequence (DNA): TGCGCCAGCAGCCACGGACCTAACTATGGCTACACCTTC.